This TCR beta chain was retrieved from a study of T cells in tuberculosis. Study information: A South African cohort included IGRA-negative adolescents, latently infected IGRA-positive adolescents and adults with active tuberculosis. PBMC were archived before or within 7 days of starting treatment.

Clones were sequenced by immunoSEQ multiplex PCR, and TCRdb holds only the in-frame ones, with some missing. The sample consists of some 40,000 clones, roughly 94% of them appearing once. This clone has only one observation. Its matching antigen is unknown. Germline loops: CDR1 SGHTS, CDR2 YDEGEE. This CDR3 has 16 residues. V shed 4 bases, J shed 2 bases, and the junction held 7 bases outside the gene matches. Time point defined: new active TB diagnosis, blood taken before or within 7 days of starting treatment. Broader study findings: Active tuberculosis patients had shorter CDR3-alpha; the beta difference was nonsignificant. Smaller distances to GMM-specific TCRs suggested their expansion in active tuberculosis.

The source was PBMCs, collected at tuberculosis diagnosis. The TCR comes from an adult with tuberculosis. The chain employs TRBV5-8 and TRBJ1-5, with 9 positions matching TRBD1. This chain's CDR3 is CASSVPWDRGNQPQHF. The CDR3, as DNA: TGTGCCAGCAGCGTGCCCTGGGACAGGGGCAATCAGCCCCAGCATTTT.